This TCR beta chain was identified in a study of molecular identifiers for immune sequencing clone quantification. Study overall: RNA from 20,000 or 100,000 naive CD8 cells was split five ways in replicates, with four sequenced.

In preparing bulk TCR libraries, previously described methods and listed TCR primers were used. Using its own MiXCR run on the PCR reads, TCRdb lists one record per CDR3 protein. The sample yields some 650,000 distinct CDR3 sequences, approximately 20% seen once. There are a few counts of this clonotype. Its specificity is unknown. Study-level results: Beyond 20 RNA copies, clones held over 98% of effector molecules, compared with under 1% in naive cells. Investigators reportedly could detect spiked Jurkat TCR RNA from one cell among about a million naive cells.

CDR1 is LGHNA and CDR2 is YSLEER in the germline V gene. Trimming stripped 4 bases from V and 2 bases from J, with 18 bases between. The length of the CDR3 is 16 residues. The V call is TRBV4-3, the J call TRBJ2-7, with a tentative D call TRBD2 (6 bases). The sequence came from a human donor in good health. Some libraries in this study had Jurkat cell RNA spiked in. Specimen: naive CD8+ T cells from blood, with Jurkat cell RNA spiked in. Described subset: FACS-sorted CD8+CD4-CCR7+CD45RA+ naive T cells. CDR3 region: CASSPGRGRNAYEQYF. The CDR3 DNA is TGCGCCAGCAGCCCGGGCCGGGGGAGGAATGCCTACGAGCAGTACTTC.